The entry that follows covers one T cell receptor beta chain sequence. Its antigen target is currently unknown. Base quality data are lacking; no much larger clone is found one base away. Library method: 5' RACE. Sequencer: Illumina HiSeq 2500. A second PCR of roughly 7 to 11 cycles was performed with a sample-barcoded 5' primer and a J-beta primer mix. A template-switch 5' adaptor carrying 12 random nucleotides introduced a unique molecular identifier onto each TCR beta cDNA molecule. Each sample yielded at least 2.5 million CDR3-containing paired-end reads. The Mint cDNA synthesis kit, primed by a TRBC-specific oligonucleotide, was used to synthesize first-strand cDNA from all RNA. Following uracil-DNA glycosylase treatment, all cDNA underwent a first 18-cycle PCR with the universal primers M1SS and BC2_uni_R. The authors processed their data as follows. Each sample was normalized by randomly selecting 1 million high-quality reads, each carrying a distinct molecular identifier. Instead of being binned into consensus sequences, reads with shared molecular identifiers were discarded. MiTCR, set to a Q25 quality threshold and the strictest error-elimination algorithm, was used for CDR3 identification, clonotype clustering and error correction. A nonparametric unseen species model with Euler transformation was used to estimate lower-bound total TCR beta diversity. TCRdb passed the public sequencing reads through fastp at Q25 and MiXCR, retaining productive beta sequences. Entries are consolidated by CDR3 protein sequence, retaining the most common genes and DNA. TCRdb, not the authors, supplied the V and J calls. The sample contains 700,000 to 1,000,000 distinct CDR3 sequences, around 45% of them found a single time. The ten largest clones represent around 21% of the sample.

The data stem from a study of blood T cells in healthy people across ages (dated by TCRdb to the mid-2010s). Regarding the research as a whole: In model experiments, template switching captured roughly one uniquely barcoded TCR beta cDNA molecule for every two T cells. To avoid experimental bias, donors of different ages were randomly spread across the sequencing lanes. Age-related changes in TCR beta repertoire diversity were measured in the study by deep sequencing normalized with unique cDNA molecular identifiers. Using the same blood draw, the study looked at two additional independent replicas of 1 million unique cDNA reads for two donors, one aged 18 to 30 and the other aged 80 or older. The donors were divided into four age groups: young (average around 16 years), middle-aged (around 37), aged (under 70) and long-lived (82). Study-wide conclusions, independent of this receptor: Because the CMV infection status of the donors was unknown, age-related changes in expanded clonotypes may potentially have been confounded. Observed TCR beta diversity per million T cells fell roughly linearly with age, and a significant reduction was already apparent by age roughly 41. Compared with the aged group, the long-lived group had more naive CD4+ T cells, fewer expanded clones and increased TCR diversity, suggesting age selection. Total diversity estimates from one million sequenced T cells were considered lower bounds and underestimates. A strong correlation was found between observed TCR beta diversity and the percentage of naive T cells measured by flow cytometry. Since profiling was done on bulk unsorted PBMCs, naive and antigen-experienced compartments could not be conclusively compared.

The CDR3 has 15 amino acids, counting the end cysteine and phenylalanine. Only the CDR3 DNA stays, 45 bases, in frame from base 1. Sequences MGHRA (CDR1) and YSYEKL (CDR2) are obtained from the germline V gene. The donors were roughly 40 Caucasian individuals from Russia, aged about 6 to 95 years, who were systemically healthy. Each donor gave about 11 milliliters of peripheral blood, drawn into EDTA-treated Vacutainer tubes. PBMCs were isolated by Ficoll-Paque density-gradient centrifugation, with at least 6 million obtained per sample. Trizol reagent was used to extract total RNA from the PBMCs, yielding at least 5.5 micrograms per sample. The percentages of naive CD45RAhigh/CD27high T cells were determined by flow cytometry on a PBMC aliquot from every donor.

This TCR derives from a man in his 60s in good health. Sequences were obtained from blood. The V and J genes are TRBV4-1 and TRBJ2-1; a tentative D match to TRBD2 spans 6 bases. The J call is in doubt because the DNA end fits TRBJ2-7 better. The bases are TGCGCCAGCAGCCAGCCACGGAGGGGATACAATGAGCAGTACTTC. It encodes CASSQPRRGYNEQYF.